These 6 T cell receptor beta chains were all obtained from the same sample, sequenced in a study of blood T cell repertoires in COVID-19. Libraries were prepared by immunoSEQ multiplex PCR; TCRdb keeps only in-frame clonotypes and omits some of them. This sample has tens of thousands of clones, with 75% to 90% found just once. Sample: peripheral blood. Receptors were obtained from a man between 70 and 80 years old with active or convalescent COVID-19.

CDR3 in DNA: TGTGCCAGTACGAGATCTAGCGGGGGCTTTGGGACCCAGTACTTC. It specifies CASTRSSGGFGTQYF. The V gene is TRBV2, the J gene TRBJ2-5; 10 bases match TRBD2. CDR3 length: 15 amino acids. With V trimmed by 9 bases and J by 7 bases, 14 bases remained unmatched. Germline V gene sequence: CDR1 SNHLY, CDR2 FYNNEI.

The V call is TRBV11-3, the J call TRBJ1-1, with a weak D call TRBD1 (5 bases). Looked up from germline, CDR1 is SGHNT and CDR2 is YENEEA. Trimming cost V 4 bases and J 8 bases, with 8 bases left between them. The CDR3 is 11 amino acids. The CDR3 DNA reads TGTGCCAGCAGCTCGGGGGGAGAAGCTTTCTTT. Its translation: CASSSGGEAFF.

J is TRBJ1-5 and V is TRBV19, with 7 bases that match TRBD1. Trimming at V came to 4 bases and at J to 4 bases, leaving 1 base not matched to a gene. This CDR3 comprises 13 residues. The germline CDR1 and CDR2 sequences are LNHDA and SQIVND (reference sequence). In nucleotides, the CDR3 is TGTGCCAGTAGTACAGGGGGGAATCAGCCCCAGCATTTT. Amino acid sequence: CASSTGGNQPQHF. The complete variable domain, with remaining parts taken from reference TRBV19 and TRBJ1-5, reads DGGITQSPKYLFRKEGQNVTLSCEQNLNHDAMYWYRQDPGQGLRLIYYSQIVNDFQKGDIAEGYSVSREKKESFPLTVTSAQKNPTAFYLCASSTGGNQPQHFGDGTRLSIL.

CDR3 DNA: TGTGCCAGCAGTGAATCAATCGGGGGAGAGACCCAGTACTTC. This gives the protein CASSESIGGETQYF. The chain couples TRBV6-1 to TRBJ2-5; D possibly corresponds to TRBD2 (6 bases). V dropped 2 bases and J dropped 4 bases, with 11 bases sitting between them. The length of the CDR3 is 14 residues. The germline CDR1 and CDR2 sequences are MNHNS and SASEGT.

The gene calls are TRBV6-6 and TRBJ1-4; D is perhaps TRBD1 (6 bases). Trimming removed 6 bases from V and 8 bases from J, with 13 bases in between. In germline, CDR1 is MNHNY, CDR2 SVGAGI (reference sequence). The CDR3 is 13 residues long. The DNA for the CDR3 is TGTGCCAGCAGACGGGGGGGCGAGGAAAAACTGTTTTTT. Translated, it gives CASRRGGEEKLFF.

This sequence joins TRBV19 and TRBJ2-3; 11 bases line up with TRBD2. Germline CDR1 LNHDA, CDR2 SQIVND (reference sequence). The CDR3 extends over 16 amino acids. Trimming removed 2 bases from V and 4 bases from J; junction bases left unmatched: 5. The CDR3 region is CASSIRGGLAADTQYF. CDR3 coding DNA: TGTGCCAGTAGTATACGAGGGGGACTAGCGGCAGATACGCAGTATTTT.